This T cell receptor beta chain was retrieved from a study of Graves' ophthalmopathy and Graves' hyperthyroidism (dated by TCRdb to about 2018). With respect to the entire study: Peripheral blood samples were taken at the time of initial diagnosis, before any treatment was given. The study used TCR beta repertoire signatures to distinguish Graves' ophthalmopathy from Graves' hyperthyroidism and to predict progression to ophthalmopathy. In total, 120 to 150 blood samples were TCR-sequenced: 40 to 45 ophthalmopathy, about 75 hyperthyroidism and about 17 hyperthyroidism-to-ophthalmopathy patients. To explore V-J signatures distinguishing ophthalmopathy from hyperthyroidism, a discovery set of roughly 100 patients (43 ophthalmopathy, over 55 stable hyperthyroidism) was enrolled. The independent validation cohort included around 19 hyperthyroidism patients plus 17 patients who later progressed from hyperthyroidism to ophthalmopathy. In over five hyperthyroidism patients, T-cell repertoires of thyroid tissue and blood were compared. Following sampling, methimazole starting at 30 mg daily was administered to hyperthyroidism patients, and high-dose intravenous methylprednisolone was administered to ophthalmopathy patients. What the authors observed across the whole study: In validation, the model predicted ophthalmopathy progression with about 64% sensitivity and approximately 75% specificity; 12 predicted patients were CT-confirmed with GO in a median of roughly 6.8 months. Sample size was not predetermined statistically, and investigators were not blinded to group allocation. Most expanded thyroid clonotypes with a frequency above 0.001 also appeared in blood, which suggests that blood repertoires may reflect the immune response in the thyroid. The 13-signature model separated ophthalmopathy from stable hyperthyroidism with 85% to 90% sensitivity and less than 83% specificity in cross-validation, and 80%/75% in the test set.

As regards this clonotype: This receptor's antigen is unknown. No quality values exist for individual bases; no much larger clone is one base distant.

V is reduced by 5 bases and J by 3 bases, leaving a spacing of 11 bases between them. According to the germline V gene, CDR1 reads SQVTM and CDR2 reads ANQGSEA. The CDR3 runs 13 residues from the cysteine to the phenylalanine. The entry retains the CDR3 DNA only, 39 bases that are in frame from base 1. The ophthalmopathy patients had moderately to severely active disease, with a Clinical Activity Score of 3 or higher, a NOSPECS grade of 4 or higher, and a disease duration of less than 3 months. Patients were excluded if they had other autoimmune diseases, uncontrolled infections, pregnancy or lactation. Clinical symptoms, serum thyroxine, TRAb, thyroid ultrasound and orbital computed tomography formed the basis of the diagnosis. PBMCs were isolated from 7.5 to 10 ml of fresh peripheral blood by Ficoll-Paque density gradient centrifugation. Total RNA was extracted with Trizol reagent and quality-checked on an Agilent 2100 Bioanalyzer.

For repertoire sequencing, TCR beta CDR3 regions were amplified from RNA transcripts. A first-round RT-PCR used HTBI primers with the Qiagen OneStep RT-PCR kit, followed by a second-round multiplex PCR, size selection and purification. Sequencing of the libraries was carried out on an Illumina HiSeq2000 in paired-end mode with 100 bp reads. On the study's bioinformatics: SOAPnuke was used to process the reads, removing any read that contained adapters or uncalled bases, had a mean Phred below 15, or lacked an exact match to the constant primer or identifier. COPE v1.2.5 was used to merge high-quality paired reads. Each unique nucleotide sequence was treated as a clonotype, and MiTCR v1.1 was used to align the clonotypes to the IMGT TRB V, D and J references. The analysis was limited to V-J combinations with a frequency above 0.0001, which together covered just over 98% of the repertoires. For each V-J combination, a TCR clonal expansion and chaos score was defined as F50 clonal expansion divided by the chaos observed in the TCRdist matrix. Welch's t-statistics and random forest were used to reduce the features to approximately 13 V-J combinations, which were then used as input to a naive Bayes classifier. The similarity between thyroid and blood repertoires was quantified using the Morisita-Horn index. The public sequencing data were trimmed at Q25 with fastp and processed into clonotypes with MiXCR by TCRdb, which kept only in-frame beta chains. CDR3 protein duplicates are merged, each entry listing the most common genes and DNA. TCRdb, not the authors, supplied the V and J calls. The sample table lists about 640,000 distinct CDR3 sequences, 35% to 50% of them with a count of one. Clones ranked in the top ten supply over 2.5% of the sample.

The material sequenced was peripheral blood. The chain is encoded by TRBV29-1 joined to TRBJ1-3, with a weak D call of TRBD1 (5 bases match). The source is an adult man with Graves' ophthalmopathy. CDR3 sequence: CSVCERGGNTIYF. The sequenced DNA is TGCAGCGTTTGCGAGAGGGGTGGAAACACCATATATTTT.